These T cell receptor beta chains were read from a single sample in a study of CD8+ T cells in alopecia areata. TCRdb keeps only in-frame clones here, not all; method: immunoSEQ multiplex PCR. Among roughly 250,000 clones listed, 60% were seen once. Sequences were derived from CD4+ T cells sorted from blood, sampled at roughly week 53, from a patient treated with tofacitinib. The receptor source for this set is a human donor with alopecia areata. The CDR3 runs from the conserved cysteine through the conserved F or W. D genes are given only for firm matches. Clone size is given for some rows only: seen once, a few or many times, or a class if the clone is expanded.

v_gene	j_gene	abundance	d_gene	CDR3nt	CDR3aa
TRBV6-5	TRBJ1-1	NA	NA	TGTGCCAGCAGTGATGGCAACCAAGGGACTGAAGCTTTCTTT	CASSDGNQGTEAFF
TRBV2	TRBJ2-2	NA	NA	TGTGCCAGCAAATGGGGTGACACCGGGGAGCTGTTTTTT	CASKWGDTGELFF
TRBV9	TRBJ1-2	NA	NA	TGTGCCAGCAGCCCGGACGAGAGGGGCTACACCTTC	CASSPDERGYTF
TRBV6-5	TRBJ1-2	NA	NA	TGTGCCAGCAACCCAAGGGGAAGGGACTATGGCTACACCTTC	CASNPRGRDYGYTF
TRBV6-6	TRBJ2-7	NA	NA	TGTGCCAGCAGTAGAGGGGACAAGGGTGGGGAGCAGTACTTC	CASSRGDKGGEQYF
TRBV5-1	TRBJ2-7	NA	NA	TGCGCCAGCAGCTTGGATTCGGGGGCCTACGAGCAGTACTTC	CASSLDSGAYEQYF
TRBV7-2	TRBJ1-2	NA	NA	TGTGCCAGCAGCTTTAAGCGTGGCTACACCTTC	CASSFKRGYTF
TRBV30	TRBJ1-6	NA	NA	TGTGCCTGGAGCCCCGGGTCGTCATCGGATTCACCCCTCCACTTT	CAWSPGSSSDSPLHF
TRBV29-1	TRBJ2-7	NA	NA	TGCAGCGTTGGCTCCTCCTACGAGCAGTACTTC	CSVGSSYEQYF
TRBV30	TRBJ2-7	NA	TRBD2	TGTGCCTGGAGTGTACTAGCGGGGGGCTACGAGCAGTACTTC	CAWSVLAGGYEQYF
TRBV11-2	TRBJ2-5	NA	NA	TGTGCCAGCAGCTTAGTGCCGCAAGAGACCCAGTACTTC	CASSLVPQETQYF
TRBV30	TRBJ2-3	NA	NA	TGTGCCTGGGGAGGAACCTTCACAGATACGCAGTATTTT	CAWGGTFTDTQYF
TRBV6-5	TRBJ2-5	NA	NA	TGTGCCAGCAGTTACGGCCCTCAGGAGACCCAGTACTTC	CASSYGPQETQYF
TRBV29-1	TRBJ2-1	NA	TRBD2	TGCAGCGAGAATAGCGGGGGGGCGGGTACTGAGCAGTTCTTC	CSENSGGAGTEQFF
TRBV19	TRBJ2-4	NA	TRBD1	TGTGCCAGTAGGCCTCAACAGGGGGGAAACATTCAGTACTTC	CASRPQQGGNIQYF
TRBV4-3	TRBJ1-2	few	NA	TGCGCCAGCAGCGAGCGGGGCGGGTATGGCTACACCTTC	CASSERGGYGYTF
TRBV5-6	TRBJ2-6	NA	TRBD1	TGTGCCAGCAGCTTAACAGGGGATGGGGCCAACGTCCTGACTTTC	CASSLTGDGANVLTF